What follows describes a single T cell receptor (beta chain). This record belongs to a study of T-cell memory formation after mild COVID-19. One entry per CDR3 protein, called by TCRdb with MiXCR from the 5' RACE reads. The sample records around 320,000 distinct CDR3 sequences, just under 20% being singletons. Sequenced sample: PBMCs or a T cell subset sorted from them (not recorded which). This TCR came from a man aged 18 to 29 who had mild COVID-19 (a few samples of this study predate the infection). Cell type and time point are not known.

The CDR3 DNA reads as TGTGCCAGCAGTTACTCGGCAGGGACCCTGGGGGAGACCCAGTACTTC. It encodes CASSYSAGTLGETQYF. This sequence joins TRBV6-5 and TRBJ2-5; D possibly uses TRBD1 or TRBD2 (5 bases each). The CDR3 loop spans 16 amino acids. V was trimmed by 0 bases and J by 5 bases, leaving 16 bases between them. Germline-derived CDR1 and CDR2 are MNHEY and SVGAGI.